One sample yielded the 23 T cell receptor beta chains listed below, sequenced in a study of T-cell reconstitution after alpha-beta-depleted transplantation in children. The TCRbeta library incorporated unique molecular identifiers. TCRdb used MiXCR to reprocess the PCR reads, holding one entry per CDR3 protein. There are 580,000 or so distinct CDR3 sequences in the sample; roughly 23% occur only once, and about 14% lies in the top ten. This sample comprised PBMCs, mostly from graft donor cells, obtained 360 days after TCRalphabeta/CD19-depleted stem cell transplant. Receptors originate from a boy younger than two who had a stem cell transplant for acute myeloid leukemia, so the T cells may come from the graft donor.

V usage is TRBV7-2 and J usage is TRBJ1-1; D not certain. The CDR3 runs to 13 residues. V lost 1 base and J lost 6, with 9 bases in between. Germline CDR1 SGHTA, CDR2 FQGNSA. This chain's CDR3 is CASSLVPGPEAFF. CDR3 in DNA: TGTGCCAGCAGCTTAGTTCCCGGGCCTGAAGCTTTCTTT.

V and J are TRBV6-5 and TRBJ2-5; weak D call: TRBD1 (5 bases). Trimming removed 2 bases at V and 2 bases at J, with 9 bases between. This CDR3 is built from 14 residues. Germline lookup yields CDR1 MNHEY and CDR2 SVGAGI. CDR3 residues: CASSYQGAQETQYF. CDR3 nucleotides: TGTGCCAGCAGTTACCAGGGTGCGCAAGAGACCCAGTACTTC.

This clonotype has ten or more counts. The rearrangement uses TRBV15 and TRBJ1-1; D not resolved. The V gene's germline CDR1 is LNHNV and CDR2 YYDKDF (reference sequence). The V end was cut by 10 bases, the J end by 10 bases, with 16 bases between. The length of the CDR3 is 11 residues. As DNA, the CDR3 is TGTGCCAGCCGCCCCCACAATGGAGCTTTCTTT. It yields the protein CASRPHNGAFF. Based on the CDR3 plus reference TRBV15 and TRBJ1-1, the full variable domain is DAMVIQNPRYQVTQFGKPVTLSCSQTLNHNVMYWYQQKSSQAPKLLFHYYDKDFNNEADTPDNFQSRRPNTSFCFLDIRSPGLGDTAMYLCASRPHNGAFFGQGTRLTVV.

This clonotype came up many times. The chain has TRBV5-1 and TRBJ2-3; D may be TRBD2 (5 bases). Trimming left V 7 bases short and J 1 base short, with 13 bases between. In germline, CDR1 is SGHRS, CDR2 YFSETQ. CDR3 size: 14 residues. The CDR3 coding sequence is TGCGCCAGCGGGCGGGTTGATGGCACAGATACGCAGTATTTT. Amino acids: CASGRVDGTDTQYF.

The chain joins TRBV4-3 to TRBJ2-5; possibly TRBD2 for D (6 bases). Germline loops: CDR1 LGHNA, CDR2 YSLEER. The CDR3 runs to 13 residues. Trimming took off 3 bases at V and 1 base at J, with 6 bases between the two ends. CDR3 loop: CASSHGGQETQYF. In DNA form, the CDR3 reads TGCGCCAGCAGCCACGGGGGCCAAGAGACCCAGTACTTC.

V gene TRBV18 combines with J gene TRBJ2-7; no firm D call. The length of the CDR3 is 14 residues. V lost 3 bases to trimming and J lost 3 bases, with 12 bases between them. The germline gives CDR1 KGHSH, CDR2 LQKENI. CDR3 protein: CASSPVTGFYEQYV. The CDR3 DNA follows: TGTGCCAGCTCACCTGTGACTGGATTCTACGAGCAGTACGTC.

This clonotype appeared a few times. CDR3 in DNA: TGTGCCAGCTCCCAAGAGGGGCTCTGGACGGTGAACACCGGGGAGCTGTTTTTT. This gives the protein CASSQEGLWTVNTGELFF. V usage is TRBV3-1 and J usage is TRBJ2-2; either TRBD1 or TRBD2 may fit D (5 bases each). V lost 8 bases and J lost 1, with 23 bases in between. This CDR3 has 18 amino acids. Germline V gene data show CDR1 as LGHDT and CDR2 as YNNKEL (reference sequence).

The CDR3 is CASVKGRTNTGELFF. CDR3 DNA: TGTGCCAGCGTGAAGGGACGGACGAACACCGGGGAGCTGTTTTTT. The chain joins TRBV12-3 or TRBV12-4 to TRBJ2-2; D may be TRBD1 or TRBD2 (5 bases each). The CDR3 is made up of 15 amino acids. V lost 8 bases and J 0 bases, leaving 13 bases between the germline ends.

This clonotype was counted ten times or more. The chain carries TRBV29-1 and TRBJ1-1; tentatively, D is TRBD1 (5 bases). V was pared by 4 bases and J by 8 bases, with 8 bases between. There are 10 residues in the CDR3. Germline V CDR1 and CDR2: SQVTM, ANQGSEA. The CDR3: CSVADREAFF. The CDR3 DNA is TGCAGCGTTGCAGACAGAGAAGCTTTCTTT.

This clonotype was observed at least ten times. This chain uses TRBV5-1 with TRBJ2-2, with 9 bases lining up with TRBD1. Germline assignment: CDR1 SGHRS and CDR2 YFSETQ. The ends lost 5 bases at V and 5 bases at J; junction bases unmatched: 4. The CDR3 consists of 14 residues. As DNA, the CDR3 is TGCGCCAGCAGACGGACAGGGGAGACCGGGGAGCTGTTTTTT. Its protein product is CASRRTGETGELFF.

This clonotype showed up many times. Here the CDR3 reads CASSPQPVFSNEQFF. CDR3 bases: TGTGCCAGCAGTCCCCAGCCGGTCTTCAGCAATGAGCAGTTCTTC. The chain couples TRBV27 to TRBJ2-1, with unresolved D. Germline assignment: CDR1 MNHEY and CDR2 SMNVEV (reference sequence). Deletions cut 5 bases from V and 6 bases from J, with 17 bases between. The CDR3 runs to 15 residues.

This chain connects TRBV28 to TRBJ2-5; TRBD1 matches at 7 bases. The junction had 5 bases not matched to a gene; V was cut back by 5 bases and J by 5 bases. Per germline, CDR1 MDHEN and CDR2 SYDVKM. The CDR3 covers 13 residues. Written as DNA, the CDR3 is TGTGCCAGCAGTGCCTCGGACAGGGAGACCCAGTACTTC. As protein: CASSASDRETQYF. Looking up the rest from reference TRBV28 and TRBJ2-5 gives the full variable domain: DVKVTQSSRYLVKRTGEKVFLECVQDMDHENMFWYRQDPGLGLRLIYFSYDVKMKEKGDIPEGYSVSREKKERFSLILESASTNQTSMYLCASSASDRETQYFGPGTRLLVL.

This chain connects TRBV28 to TRBJ2-1; no firm D call. Trimming stripped 2 bases from V and 6 bases from J, with 5 bases between. This CDR3 has 12 residues. Germline-derived CDR1 and CDR2 are MDHEN and SYDVKM. CDR3 in amino acids: CASSLKTNEQFF. The CDR3 DNA is TGTGCCAGCAGTTTAAAAACCAATGAGCAGTTCTTC.

The chain recombines TRBV4-3 with TRBJ2-7, with TRBD1 matching over 9 bases. Trimming at V came to 0 bases and at J to 0 bases, leaving 6 bases not matched to a gene. The CDR3 covers 17 residues. The germline V gene has CDR1 LGHNA and CDR2 YSLEER. The CDR3 reads CASSQDGGTGFSYEQYF. DNA of the CDR3: TGCGCCAGCAGCCAAGACGGGGGGACAGGGTTCTCCTACGAGCAGTACTTC.

On this clonotype itself: The missing conserved phenylalanine or tryptophan at the end of this CDR3 makes a read error likely. This chain joins TRBV2 and TRBJ1-5, with D possibly matching TRBD1 (5 bases). CDR3 length: 14 residues. CDR1 and CDR2 from the germline V gene are SNHLY and FYNNEI. V lost 6 bases to trimming and J lost 4 bases, with 13 bases between them. The CDR3 DNA sequence: TGTGCCAGCAGCCGGCGACAGATTAATCAGCCCCAGCATGTT. Translated: CASSRRQINQPQHV.

The table lists this clonotype with a few counts. The gene calls are TRBV7-2 and TRBJ2-7, with 15 bases lining up with TRBD2. Germline V gene data show CDR1 as SGHTA and CDR2 as FQGNSA. The CDR3 runs 15 residues. Trimming cost V 5 bases and J 6 bases; bases outside gene matches: 5. The CDR3 spells CASSQWGLAGGEQYF. The CDR3 coding sequence is TGTGCCAGCAGCCAGTGGGGACTAGCGGGGGGCGAGCAGTACTTC. The full variable domain, rest sourced from reference TRBV7-2 and TRBJ2-7, is GAGVSQSPSNKVTEKGKDVELRCDPISGHTALYWYRQSLGQGLEFLIYFQGNSAPDKSGLPSDRFSAERTGGSVSTLTIQRTQQEDSAVYLCASSQWGLAGGEQYFGPGTRLTVT.

There are many counts of this clonotype. The CDR3 protein is CSVEGWAGGRMNTEAFF. CDR3 DNA: TGCAGCGTTGAAGGTTGGGCAGGGGGGAGAATGAACACTGAAGCTTTCTTT. This chain connects TRBV29-1 to TRBJ1-1; TRBD1 matches 7 bases. This CDR3 is built from 17 residues. V trimming: 1 base; J trimming: 0 bases; junction bases outside the gene matches: 11. Germline CDR1 is SQVTM and CDR2 is ANQGSEA.

This clonotype has at least ten counts. This rearrangement joins TRBV12-3 or TRBV12-4 to TRBJ2-7; D remains ambiguous. Trimming took off 8 bases at V and 6 bases at J, with 14 bases between the two ends. The CDR3 is made up of 12 amino acids. The CDR3 region has the DNA TGTGCCAGCTCAGAAGGATGGGGCGAGCAGTACTTC. Amino acid sequence: CASSEGWGEQYF.

The V gene is TRBV7-2, the J gene TRBJ2-7, with D uncertain. The CDR3 spans 13 residues. Per the germline V gene, CDR1 is SGHTA and CDR2 is FQGNSA. V shed 0 bases and J shed 7 bases, with 10 bases lying between them. The CDR3 DNA follows: TGTGCCAGCAGCTTAGCGGCCCTCGAAGAGCAGTACTTC. Translation gives CASSLAALEEQYF.

The chain has TRBV5-5 and TRBJ2-3; 9 bases are a match to TRBD1. This CDR3 has 16 residues. With V trimmed by 2 bases and J by 1 base, 5 bases remained unmatched. Germline CDR1 is SGHKS and CDR2 is YYEKEE (reference sequence). The CDR3 sequence is CASSLDRDRGTDTQYF. The CDR3 region has the DNA TGTGCCAGCAGCTTAGACCGGGACAGGGGCACAGATACGCAGTATTTT.

The DNA of the CDR3 is TGTGCCAGCAGTCTGTCGACAGGAACCTCCTACGAGCAGTACGTC. This translates into CASSLSTGTSYEQYV. This chain connects TRBV6-1 to TRBJ2-7, with D tentatively TRBD1 (6 bases). The V gene lost 5 bases and the J gene lost 0 bases, with 14 bases spanning the gap. The CDR3 contains 15 residues. Germline lookup yields CDR1 MNHNS and CDR2 SASEGT.

This chain uses TRBV12-3 or TRBV12-4 with TRBJ1-2, with D perhaps matching TRBD1 (5 bases). Trimming removed 5 bases from V and 8 bases from J, with 15 bases in between. There are 13 residues in the CDR3. This CDR3 is CASSNVGSGGYTF. The DNA of the CDR3 is TGTGCCAGCAGTAATGTAGGATCAGGGGGCTACACCTTC.

This clonotype was seen repeatedly, ten times or more. The V gene is TRBV10-3, the J gene TRBJ2-5; D perhaps matches TRBD1 (5 bases). CDR1 and CDR2 (germline): ENHRY, SYGVKD. This CDR3 has 15 amino acids. Trimming left V 3 bases short and J 1 base short, with 12 bases between. The CDR3 region is CAISENEDTQETQYF. The CDR3 DNA reads as TGTGCCATCAGTGAAAATGAGGACACCCAAGAGACCCAGTACTTC.